One and the same sample provided the 22 T cell receptor beta chains below, sequenced in a study of T cells in Graves' hyperthyroidism and ophthalmopathy. TCR beta CDR3 sequences were amplified from RNA transcripts. An initial round of RT-PCR targeting the TCR CDR3 relied on the HTBI primer set. One entry per CDR3 protein results from TCRdb running MiXCR on the multiplex PCR reads. The data show approximately 100,000 distinct CDR3 sequences, with 47% seen just once and approximately 25% held by the top ten. The sample was blood. The source is a man in his forties with Graves' hyperthyroidism.

This clonotype appeared many times. The V gene is TRBV5-1, the J gene TRBJ2-5, with 7 bases aligning to TRBD2. The germline CDR1 and CDR2 sequences are SGHRS and YFSETQ. V dropped 1 base and J dropped 2; count of bases not matched to a gene: 8. This CDR3 contains 16 residues. As DNA, the CDR3 is TGCGCCAGCAGCTTGCAGCCTAGCGGCCGTCAAGAGACCCAGTACTTC. Translating it yields CASSLQPSGRQETQYF.

This clonotype showed up many times. V and J are TRBV6-6 and TRBJ2-7, with D unresolved. Trimming pared 2 bases from V and 2 bases from J, leaving 7 bases between. CDR1 MNHNY and CDR2 SVGAGI come from the germline V gene (reference sequence). The CDR3 loop spans 13 amino acids. CDR3 sequence: CASSYGSTYEQYF. The DNA of the CDR3 is TGTGCCAGCAGTTACGGTTCCACCTACGAGCAGTACTTC.

The chain links TRBV11-1 to TRBJ1-5; D is unresolved. CDR1 SGHAT and CDR2 FQDESV come from the germline V gene (reference sequence). The ends were cut back, 10 bases at V and 3 bases at J, with 16 bases in the middle. This CDR3 spans 14 amino acids. DNA of the CDR3: TGTGCCACGCACGAGGGTACAGTCAATCAGCCCCAGCATTTT. Encoded protein: CATHEGTVNQPQHF.

The rearrangement joins TRBV12-3 or TRBV12-4 to TRBJ1-1, with TRBD1 matching 10 bases. This CDR3 has 14 amino acids. Losses at the gene ends were 4 bases for V and 3 bases for J; bases not matched to a gene: 2. CDR3 sequence (DNA): TGTGCCAGCAGTTACGGACAGGGGGACACTGAAGCTTTCTTT. Translation gives CASSYGQGDTEAFF.

This chain uses TRBV20-1 with TRBJ2-7; the match to TRBD1 covers 10 bases. The CDR3 is 13 amino acids. The trim removed 5 bases at V and 5 bases at J, leaving 6 bases unmatched. The germline V gene has CDR1 DFQATT and CDR2 SNEGSKA (reference sequence). The CDR3, as DNA: TGCAGTGCTCGACAGGGGGCCGCCAACGAGCAGTACTTC. It is translated as CSARQGAANEQYF.

As regards this clonotype: Sequence at one end of the junction differs from germline and may be a read error. The gene calls are TRBV7-2 and TRBJ1-6; D not resolved. Germline-derived CDR1 and CDR2 are SGHTA and FQGNSA. CDR3 length: 19 residues. CDR3 residues: CASSPRTDGLYSYNSPFHF. The CDR3 nucleotides are TGTGCCAGCAGCCCCCGAACAGACGGGTTATACTCCTATAATTCACCCTTCCACTTT.

CDR3 nucleotide sequence: TGTGCCAGCAGCGTGACAGGGGGCGGCGGCTACACCTTC. This encodes CASSVTGGGGYTF. This rearrangement joins TRBV9 to TRBJ1-2; TRBD1 matches 10 bases. From germline, CDR1 is SGDLS and CDR2 YYNGEE. After removal of 2 bases from V and 8 bases from J, the junction contained 3 bases not matched to a gene. This CDR3 is 13 amino acids long.

In its sample, this clonotype was seen many times. This chain connects TRBV20-1 to TRBJ1-2; D gene uncertain. The V gene lost 6 bases and the J gene lost 0 bases, with 17 bases spanning the gap. This CDR3 contains 15 residues. Per germline, CDR1 DFQATT and CDR2 SNEGSKA (reference sequence). CDR3 in amino acids: CSALGRATSNYGYTF. The CDR3 DNA is TGCAGTGCCTTAGGCCGGGCAACGTCTAACTATGGCTACACCTTC.

V usage is TRBV11-1 and J usage is TRBJ2-6; D unresolved. V dropped 5 bases and J dropped 0 bases, with 11 bases sitting between them. From germline, CDR1 is SGHAT and CDR2 FQDESV (reference sequence). The CDR3 extends over 16 amino acids. CDR3 DNA sequence: TGTGCCAGCAGCAGCCTAACTAACTCTGGGGCCAACGTCCTGACTTTC. Translating it yields CASSSLTNSGANVLTF.

The chain carries TRBV7-9 and TRBJ2-7, with D perhaps matching TRBD1 (6 bases). The CDR3 has 15 amino acids. The V end lost 8 bases, the J end lost 0 bases, and 17 bases lay between the germline ends. Germline V gene data show CDR1 as SEHNR and CDR2 as FQNEAQ (reference sequence). CDR3 DNA: TGTGCCAGCTGCCCGGACAGCATGCGCTCCTACGAGCAGTACTTC. It translates to CASCPDSMRSYEQYF.

In its sample, this clonotype was seen many times. The chain employs TRBV9 and TRBJ2-7; TRBD2 is a possible D gene (5 bases). V gave up 4 bases and J gave up 4 bases, with 12 bases separating them. This CDR3 spans 13 amino acids. Germline V gene sequence: CDR1 SGDLS, CDR2 YYNGEE. Written as DNA, the CDR3 is TGTGCCAGCAGCTCTCCCTCGGGGTACGAGCAGTACTTC. Translation: CASSSPSGYEQYF. Full variable domain (outside the CDR3, taken from reference TRBV9 and TRBJ2-7): DSGVTQTPKHLITATGQRVTLRCSPRSGDLSVYWYQQSLDQGLQFLIQYYNGEERAKGNILERFSAQQFPDLHSELNLSSLELGDSALYFCASSSPSGYEQYFGPGTRLTVT.

This clonotype was observed at least ten times. The J gene is TRBJ2-5, the V gene TRBV12-3 or TRBV12-4; D is undetermined. The V gene lost 5 bases and the J gene lost 4 bases, with 8 bases spanning the gap. The CDR3 length is 12 residues. The CDR3 DNA sequence: TGTGCCAGCAGTCGTCACGGAGAGACCCAGTACTTC. The encoded protein is CASSRHGETQYF.

This clonotype was picked up a small number of times. One base away lies a much larger clone, so this may be a sequencing read error. The V and J genes are TRBV15 and TRBJ2-1; TRBD2 matches 13 bases. Germline V gives CDR1 LNHNV, CDR2 YYDKDF (reference sequence). The CDR3 length is 16 residues. The V gene end was trimmed by 2 bases and the J gene end by 9 bases; junction bases not matched to a gene: 7. The CDR3 reads CATSRPTSGGGGEQFF. The CDR3 coding sequence is TGTGCCACCAGCAGACCCACTAGCGGGGGGGGGGGTGAGCAGTTCTTC.

V is TRBV29-1 and J is TRBJ1-2; TRBD1 is a possible D gene (5 bases). There are 14 residues in the CDR3. V shed 1 base and J shed 9 bases, with 18 bases lying between them. Germline V lookup: CDR1 SQVTM, CDR2 ANQGSEA. CDR3 coding DNA: TGCAGCGTTGAAGTAGCGGGGCCTACGTATAGCTACACCTTC. It encodes CSVEVAGPTYSYTF.

The rearrangement links TRBV2 to TRBJ1-2; 9 bases map to TRBD1. Germline-derived CDR1 and CDR2 are SNHLY and FYNNEI. The trim removed 6 bases at V and 4 bases at J, leaving 6 bases unmatched. This CDR3 spans 14 amino acids. The CDR3 nucleotides read TGTGCCAGCAGGGAGGGACAGGGTACCTATGGCTACACCTTC. Translating gives CASREGQGTYGYTF.

This clonotype was seen at least ten times. The chain carries TRBV27 and TRBJ1-6; 10 bases agree with TRBD1. Germline values: CDR1 MNHEY, CDR2 SMNVEV (reference sequence). The CDR3 totals 15 residues. V was clipped by 2 bases and J by 9 bases; unmatched bases: 4. CDR3 sequence: CASSLKGQGFSPLHF. DNA of the CDR3: TGTGCCAGCAGTTTAAAGGGACAGGGGTTTTCACCCCTCCACTTT.

The genes are TRBV29-1 and TRBJ2-1; D is perhaps TRBD2 (5 bases). Trimming pared 5 bases from V and 10 bases from J, leaving 18 bases between. The CDR3 covers 13 residues. The germline V gene encodes CDR1 SQVTM and CDR2 ANQGSEA. CDR3 nucleotides: TGCAGCGTTTTAGGACCCGACTACGGGGAGCAGTTCTTC. It encodes CSVLGPDYGEQFF.

The chain joins TRBV18 to TRBJ2-5; a possible D gene is TRBD1 (6 bases). Germline values: CDR1 KGHSH, CDR2 LQKENI. The CDR3 totals 14 residues. V was pared by 3 bases and J by 1 base, with 9 bases between. CDR3 amino acids: CASSPDRPQETQYF. CDR3 nucleotides: TGTGCCAGCTCACCTGACAGGCCCCAAGAGACCCAGTACTTC.

The CDR3: CASSVGSTRNTGELFF. The DNA of the CDR3 is TGTGCCAGCAGCGTAGGGTCGACGAGAAACACCGGGGAGCTGTTTTTT. This chain uses TRBV9 with TRBJ2-2; D not resolved. CDR1 and CDR2 (germline): SGDLS, YYNGEE. V was pared by 0 bases and J by 2 bases, with 11 bases between. CDR3 length: 16 residues.

The chain joins TRBV20-1 to TRBJ2-7; D might be TRBD1 or TRBD2, each matching 5 bases. Per germline, CDR1 DFQATT and CDR2 SNEGSKA (reference sequence). The germline V and J ends were trimmed by 3 bases and 7 bases, with 16 bases remaining between them. The CDR3 is 13 amino acids. CDR3 region: CSASGTGTGEQYF. The CDR3 coding sequence is TGCAGTGCTAGTGGGACGGGGACCGGGGAGCAGTACTTC.

This chain connects TRBV18 to TRBJ2-2, with D unclear. The CDR3 covers 16 residues. Looked up from germline, CDR1 is KGHSH and CDR2 is LQKENI. Trimming cost V 3 bases and J 3 bases, with 14 bases left between them. CDR3 DNA sequence: TGTGCCAGCTCACCCCCGCCCGACGCCTACACCGGGGAGCTGTTTTTT. Protein product: CASSPPPDAYTGELFF.

This clonotype has just a few counts. The J gene is TRBJ1-3, the V gene TRBV5-5; D gene ambiguous. Germline CDR1 and CDR2: SGHKS and YYEKEE (reference sequence). Trimming cost V 5 bases and J 0 bases, with 9 bases left between them. This CDR3 contains 14 residues. The CDR3 sequence: CASSLWYSGNTIYF. CDR3 coding DNA: TGTGCCAGCAGTTTGTGGTACTCTGGAAACACCATATATTTT.